The clone carrying this T cell receptor beta chain was detected ten times or more. Its antigen remains unidentified. There are 18 residues in the CDR3. Germline trimming cut 1 base from V and 6 bases from J; bases unmatched to any gene: 16. Germline-derived CDR1 and CDR2 are SNHLY and FYNNEI. TCRdb recomputed calls from the 5' RACE reads with MiXCR, one row per CDR3 protein. The sample has over 8,500 distinct CDR3 sequences; roughly an eighth are singletons. The entry originates in a study of spatial heterogeneity in lung cancer. Study-level background: Beta-chain sequences were consistently detected more often than alpha-chain sequences. Within raw reads, each unique TCR and UMI combination appeared on average more than ten times. Study conclusions and caveats: Tumor mutation counts were tracked by expanded intratumoral alpha and beta TCR counts.

Specified time point: sample taken at primary tumor resection. Tumor, nontumor lung or frozen PBMC supplied whole RNA, sequenced without sorting. The TCR comes from a male donor with early-stage non-small cell lung cancer. The chain is built from TRBV2 and TRBJ2-5; 8 positions match TRBD1. The sample was lung tumor tissue, taken at surgery. The DNA of the CDR3 is TGTGCCAGCAGTGAAGACCCCCTATGGACAGGGAAGGAAAAGACCCAGTACTTC. This sequence encodes CASSEDPLWTGKEKTQYF.